This TCR beta chain was sequenced in a study of early T cells in non-severe SARS-CoV-2 infection (dated by TCRdb to about 2021). Some background on the complete study: Because TCR sequencing relied on bulk RNA taken from unsorted whole blood, pairing of alpha and beta chains was not possible.

Many counts were recorded for this clonotype. The clone's antigen remains unknown. Base qualities are missing; no much larger clone stands one base away. A case-control design nested within a healthcare worker cohort in London, UK, was used, with weekly nasopharyngeal swab PCR tests and blood sampling performed. Between 23 and 31 March 2020, the week of the UK lockdown, healthcare workers were enrolled and then followed up weekly for as long as 16 weeks. V is cut by 3 bases and J by 2 bases, and the space between the germline ends is 9 bases. CDR3 length: 14 amino acids, cysteine to phenylalanine. Just the 42-base CDR3 DNA is kept, in frame starting at base 1. From the germline V gene, CDR1 is SGHRS and CDR2 is YFSETQ. The method was 5' RACE. The sample was run on a NextSeq 500. Unique molecular identifiers were attached to individual cDNA molecules in the TCR library protocol so that sequencing error and PCR bias could be corrected. Both TCR alpha and beta chains were sequenced, and tight co-correlation was observed between alpha and beta sequence abundances in each sample. As for the original processing: Decombinator V4 was used to annotate the V gene, J gene and CDR3 of the TCR sequences. Expanded TCRs were defined as changing significantly between any two time points under a Poisson model with p below 0.0001. TCR abundances were normalised to the total number of TCRs sequenced per sample and were expressed as counts per million. MAIT TCRs were defined by TRAV1-2 paired with TRAJ12, TRAJ20 or TRAJ33, and iNKT TCRs by TRAV10 paired with TRAJ18. A search of VDJdb, accessed on 1 November 2021, was run for TCRs annotated to CMV, EBV and SARS-CoV-2, with TCRs annotated for multiple antigens excluded. TCRdb reworked the public reads: Q25 trimming with fastp, MiXCR clone assembly, productive beta chains retained. Entries that share a CDR3 protein sequence are merged under the most common genes and DNA. These V and J calls originate from TCRdb's pipeline instead of the authors' own analysis. Recorded for this sample are 25,000 to 30,000 distinct CDR3 sequences; approximately 6% of them occurred a single time. The ten top clones hold 5.8% of the sample.

Paper-wide results and their limitations: VDJdb matching was skewed toward anti-spike CD8 responses and likely underestimated virus-specific expansions, missing private and CD4 specificities.

The sample taken for sequencing was whole blood. The origin of this receptor is an adult who was a healthcare worker with PCR-confirmed SARS-CoV-2 infection or an uninfected control (not recorded which). The rearranged segments are TRBV5-1 and TRBJ2-1; the D gene cannot be resolved beyond TRBD1 or TRBD2, each matching 5 bases. The base sequence is TGCGCCAGCAGCTCCCGGGACCCCTACAATGAGCAGTTCTTC. This codes for CASSSRDPYNEQFF.